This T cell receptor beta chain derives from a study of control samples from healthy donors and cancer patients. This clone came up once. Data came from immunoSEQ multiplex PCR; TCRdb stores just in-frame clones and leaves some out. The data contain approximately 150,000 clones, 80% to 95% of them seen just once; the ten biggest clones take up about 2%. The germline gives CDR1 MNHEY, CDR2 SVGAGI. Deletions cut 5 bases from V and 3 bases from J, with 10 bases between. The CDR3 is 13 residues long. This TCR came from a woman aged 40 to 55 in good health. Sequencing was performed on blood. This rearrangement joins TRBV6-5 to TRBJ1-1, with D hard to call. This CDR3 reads CASSPGLYTEAFF. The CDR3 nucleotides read TGTGCCAGCAGTCCGGGGTTGTACACTGAAGCTTTCTTT.